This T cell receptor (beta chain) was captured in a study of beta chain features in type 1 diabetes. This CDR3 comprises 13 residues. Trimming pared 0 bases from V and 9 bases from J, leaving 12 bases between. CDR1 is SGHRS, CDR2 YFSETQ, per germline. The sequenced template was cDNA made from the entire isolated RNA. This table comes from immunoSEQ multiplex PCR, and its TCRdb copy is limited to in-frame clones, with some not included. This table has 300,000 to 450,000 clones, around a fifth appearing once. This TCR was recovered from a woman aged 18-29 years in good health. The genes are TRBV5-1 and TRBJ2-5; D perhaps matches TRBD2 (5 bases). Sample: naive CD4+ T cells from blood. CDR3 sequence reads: CASSLGRDGAQYF. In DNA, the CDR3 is TGCGCCAGCAGCTTGGGACGTGACGGGGCCCAGTACTTC.